This record concerns one T cell receptor (beta chain) sequence. Its antigen is undetermined. A much larger clone differs from this one at a single base, so this may be a read error. Constant-region reverse primers amplified full-length variable regions, followed by semi-nested Nested Universal Primer A PCR. MiXCR, run by TCRdb on the 5' RACE reads, gives a single entry per CDR3 protein. This sample has under 11,000 distinct CDR3 sequences, with roughly 29% found just once. Cells sorted as Tregs were CD4+, CD25+ and CD127-/low. General study findings and limits: Tumor-infiltrating Treg TCR alpha and beta sequences overlapped most with tumor naive CD4+ T cells, then blood naive. Larger-cohort validation covered only one TCR beta V-J rearrangement. In terms of TCR gene usage, tumor memory CD4+ T cells clustered together with blood and lymph node memory CD4+ cells, as well as with lymph node naive CD4+ cells.

Sequencing was done on a sample of Tregs sorted from a lymph node. The receptor comes from a female donor with breast cancer.

As DNA, the CDR3 is TGTGCCATCAGTGAGTCGGGACAGGTTGGAGCAAAACTGTTTTTT. Its protein is CAISESGQVGAKLFF. This chain connects TRBV10-3 to TRBJ1-4, with TRBD1 matching 8 bases. Per germline, CDR1 ENHRY and CDR2 SYGVKD. The ends lost 0 bases at V and 10 bases at J; junction bases unmatched: 7. The CDR3 length is 15 residues.